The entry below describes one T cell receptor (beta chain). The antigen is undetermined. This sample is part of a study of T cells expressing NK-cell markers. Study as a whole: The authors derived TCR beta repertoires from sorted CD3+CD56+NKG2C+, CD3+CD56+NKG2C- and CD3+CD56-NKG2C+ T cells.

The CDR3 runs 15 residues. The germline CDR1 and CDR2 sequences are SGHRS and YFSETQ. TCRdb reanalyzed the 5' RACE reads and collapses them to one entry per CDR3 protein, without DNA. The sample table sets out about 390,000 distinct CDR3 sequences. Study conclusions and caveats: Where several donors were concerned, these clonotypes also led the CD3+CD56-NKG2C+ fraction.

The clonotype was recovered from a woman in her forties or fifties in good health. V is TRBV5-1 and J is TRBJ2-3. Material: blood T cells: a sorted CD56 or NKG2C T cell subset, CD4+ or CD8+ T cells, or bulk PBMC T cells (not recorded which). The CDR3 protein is CASSLAESTTDTQYF.